This record covers a single TCR beta chain. This sample stems from a study of cytomegalovirus exposure and HLA in healthy donors. The CDR3 length is 13 residues. The germline CDR1 and CDR2 sequences are GTSNPN and SVGIG (reference sequence). Between the trimmed V and J ends, which lost 0 bases and 6 bases, there was a span of 12 bases. Repertoires were generated with immunoSEQ multiplex PCR, while TCRdb's copy carries only in-frame clones and drops some. The data show 110,000 or so clones, approximately 88% seen once. The clonotype was recovered from a man between 18 and 29 years old in good health and CMV-seronegative. Input material: PBMCs. This chain links TRBV30 with TRBJ2-7; D uncertain. The CDR3, as DNA: TGTGCCTGGAGTGTAAGTTGGGCCAGCGAGCAGTACTTC. It translates to CAWSVSWASEQYF.